One sample yielded the 8 T cell receptor beta chains listed below, sequenced in a study of regulatory T cells in long-lasting Graves disease. Time point noted: newly diagnosed GD, antithyroid drugs for less than 3 months. RNA extracted from PBMCs served as the sequencing template. Building the TCR beta libraries relied on iRepertoire HTBI primers, and CDR3 regions underwent Arm-PCR. A single record per CDR3 protein comes from TCRdb applying MiXCR to the multiplex PCR reads. The sample records approximately 300,000 distinct CDR3 sequences, over 15% being singletons. The starting material was peripheral blood mononuclear cells (PBMCs), obtained at new diagnosis, from a patient treated with antithyroid drugs. These receptors were taken from a female donor with Graves disease.

This clonotype was seen ten or more times. The J gene is TRBJ1-2, the V gene TRBV7-9; 8 bases are a match to TRBD1. Trimming removed 4 bases from V and 0 bases from J; junction bases left unmatched: 4. The CDR3 consists of 15 residues. The germline V gene has CDR1 SEHNR and CDR2 FQNEAQ (reference sequence). Written as DNA, the CDR3 is TGTGCCAGCAGCTCCAGGGACAGGCCTAACTATGGCTACACCTTC. The encoded protein is CASSSRDRPNYGYTF.

This clonotype was counted only a few times. CDR3 bases: TGTGCCAGCAGTCGTCACCGGGACAGGGGAGCGAACACCGGGGAGCTGTTTTTT. This sequence encodes CASSRHRDRGANTGELFF. The J gene is TRBJ2-2, the V gene TRBV6-2 or TRBV6-3; 10 bases fit TRBD1. The CDR3 has 18 amino acids. CDR1 and CDR2 (germline): MNHEY, SVGEGT. V dropped 5 bases and J dropped 0; count of bases not matched to a gene: 9.

This clonotype came up many times. The chain couples TRBV28 to TRBJ2-5, with TRBD2 matching over 7 bases. The CDR3 loop spans 13 amino acids. Trimming at V came to 8 bases and at J to 6 bases, leaving 9 bases not matched to a gene. From germline, CDR1 is MDHEN and CDR2 SYDVKM. The CDR3 protein is CASLLGGGKTQYF. The CDR3 DNA is TGTGCCAGCTTGTTGGGGGGGGGAAAGACCCAGTACTTC.

The chain is built from TRBV7-9 and TRBJ2-1; no clear D gene. This CDR3 has 13 residues. CDR1 is SEHNR, CDR2 FQNEAQ, per germline (reference sequence). Deletions cut 10 bases from V and 7 bases from J, with 17 bases between. CDR3 sequence (DNA): TGTGCCACCCCCCGCGGTCCTTTGAATGAGCAGTTCTTC. Residues: CATPRGPLNEQFF.

This clonotype was found many times. This chain connects TRBV6-5 to TRBJ1-1; weak D call: TRBD1 (5 bases). V dropped 0 bases and J dropped 0 bases, with 8 bases sitting between them. Germline CDR1 MNHEY, CDR2 SVGAGI. This CDR3 is built from 15 residues. For the CDR3, the DNA is TGTGCCAGCAGTTACTCGATAGGGGTGAACACTGAAGCTTTCTTT. Protein product: CASSYSIGVNTEAFF.

This chain uses TRBV12-3 or TRBV12-4 with TRBJ1-4; TRBD1 matches 7 bases. This CDR3 spans 14 amino acids. J gave up 2 bases and V 6 bases, and 3 bases lay outside the gene matches. The CDR3 bases are TGTGCCAGCAGACTGACAGGGACTAATGAAAAACTGTTTTTT. This encodes CASRLTGTNEKLFF.

This clonotype was seen repeatedly, ten times or more. The rearrangement links TRBV3-1 to TRBJ2-7; no firm D call. Germline V CDR1 and CDR2: LGHDT, YNNKEL (reference sequence). V gave up 1 base and J gave up 4 bases, with 8 bases separating them. The CDR3 sequence is 13 residues long. The CDR3 nucleotides read TGTGCCAGCAGCCAAGGATCTGCTTACGAGCAGTACTTC. Protein sequence: CASSQGSAYEQYF.

Of note for this clonotype: Without the conserved terminal phenylalanine or tryptophan, this CDR3 likely stems from a read error. The chain carries TRBV7-6 and TRBJ2-7, with 9 bases aligning to TRBD2. Unmatched junction bases numbered 6, after V lost 5 bases and J lost 1 base. Germline loops: CDR1 SGHVS, CDR2 FNYEAQ. The CDR3 loop spans 15 amino acids. The CDR3 coding sequence is TGTGCCAGCAGCGTGAGTAGCGGGAGTTCCTACGAGCAGTACCTC. This encodes CASSVSSGSSYEQYL.